These T cell receptor beta chains were read from a single sample in a study of relationships among human T cell subsets. MiXCR, applied by TCRdb to the multiplex PCR reads, yields one record per CDR3 protein. The sample contains roughly 7,600 distinct CDR3 sequences, approximately 70% of which appear only once. The sequenced sample consisted of naive and transitional (CD45RA+) T cells sorted from blood. The receptors shown here come from a man aged 40-49 years in good health. Each CDR3 is given without its conserved first and last residue.

>TRBV6-2/TRBV6-3|TRBJ1-1
ASSYPRNTEAF
>TRBV28|TRBJ2-3
ASSSPSAADTQY
>TRBV20-1|TRBJ1-2
SARVAGGNYGYT
>TRBV28|TRBJ1-5
ASSGRTGAQPQH
>TRBV28|TRBJ2-7
ASQQTGEQY
>TRBV28|TRBJ1-5
ASSLRDPNQPQH
>TRBV27|TRBJ2-3
ASRLAGSTDTQY
>TRBV4-1|TRBJ2-6
ASSQASGTGANVLT
>TRBV28|TRBJ1-2
ASSLLGQPLNYGYT
>TRBV12-3/TRBV12-4|TRBJ2-1
ASSTGLGASNEQF
>TRBV10-3|TRBJ1-1
AISESVYQAF
>TRBV7-3|TRBJ2-6
ASSLRQGVTNVLT
>TRBV5-1|TRBJ2-7
ASSSLTGQGFDEQY
>TRBV10-3|TRBJ2-5
AISDPDGGLETQY
>TRBV29-1|TRBJ1-5
SARQGARQPQH
>TRBV28|TRBJ2-7
ASSFSPYEQY
>TRBV6-5|TRBJ2-5
ASSPGQGAEETQY
>TRBV28|TRBJ1-5
ASSFPGISPNKSNQPQH
>TRBV19|TRBJ2-1
ASSNPVSEQF
>TRBV4-1|TRBJ1-2
ASSQVGSTYGYT
>TRBV2|TRBJ2-2
ASSGGGAGTGELF
>TRBV6-1|TRBJ2-7
ASRDRLETREQY
>TRBV7-9|TRBJ2-1
ASSLELGEQF
>TRBV7-9|TRBJ2-5
ASSSWTSEQETQY
>TRBV11-2|TRBJ2-3
ASSLEWARGADTQY
>TRBV7-9|TRBJ2-1
ASSEQGAGEQF
>TRBV14|TRBJ2-3
ASSYNRRDTQY
>TRBV29-1|TRBJ2-7
SVEDSGDEQY
>TRBV3-1|TRBJ2-1
ASSHQPTGSGHNEQF
>TRBV29-1|TRBJ2-7
SVGADSYEQY
>TRBV3-1|TRBJ1-5
ASSYPGSNQPQH
>TRBV6-1|TRBJ1-1
ASSEWTGSEAF
>TRBV6-2/TRBV6-3|TRBJ2-5
ASSLSSGQETQY
>TRBV27|TRBJ2-6
ASRMQGAGANVLT
>TRBV20-1|TRBJ2-7
SARWPSSYEQY
>TRBV11-2|TRBJ2-7
ASSLDRGGGYEQY
>TRBV7-9|TRBJ2-2
AGQMTVPGELF
>TRBV7-8|TRBJ2-1
ASSLGSRTNEQF
>TRBV7-6|TRBJ2-5
ASSPGETQY
>TRBV28|TRBJ2-7
ASSSHSGGLYEQY
>TRBV9|TRBJ2-3
ASSVALTDTQY
>TRBV7-9|TRBJ1-1
ASSPQVGTEAF
>TRBV12-3/TRBV12-4|TRBJ2-1
ASSLIAASSYNEQF
>TRBV7-9|TRBJ2-5
ASSQGRDTQETQY
>TRBV29-1|TRBJ2-1
SVAHDEQF
>TRBV11-2|TRBJ1-1
ASSMTGTFLSRHMNTEAF
>TRBV12-3/TRBV12-4|TRBJ2-3
ASDLAGGTDTQY
>TRBV28|TRBJ2-7
ASSFGFRGATTYEQY
>TRBV20-1|TRBJ2-7
SALGLAGGDEQY
>TRBV6-5|TRBJ1-3
ASSAGQGANTIY
>TRBV5-1|TRBJ1-2
ASSQQGNYGYT
>TRBV5-1|TRBJ1-2
ASSLGDTLYGYT
>TRBV27|TRBJ1-2
ASSLGTSYGYT
>TRBV12-3/TRBV12-4|TRBJ2-1
ASSLRRKDNEQF